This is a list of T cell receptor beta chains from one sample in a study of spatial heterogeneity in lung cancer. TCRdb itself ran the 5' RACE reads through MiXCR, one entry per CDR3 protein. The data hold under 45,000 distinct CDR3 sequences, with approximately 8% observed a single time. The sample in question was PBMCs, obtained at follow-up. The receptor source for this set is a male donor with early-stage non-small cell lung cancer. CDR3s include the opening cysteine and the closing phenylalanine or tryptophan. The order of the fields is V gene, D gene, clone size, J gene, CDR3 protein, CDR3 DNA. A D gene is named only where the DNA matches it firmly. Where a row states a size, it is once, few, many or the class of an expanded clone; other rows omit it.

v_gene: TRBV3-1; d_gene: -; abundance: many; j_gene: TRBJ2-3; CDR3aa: CASSHGVLPDTQYF; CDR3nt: TGTGCCAGCAGCCATGGGGTGCTCCCAGATACGCAGTATTTT
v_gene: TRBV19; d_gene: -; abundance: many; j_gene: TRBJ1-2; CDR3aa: CASSGTHESYGYTF; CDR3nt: TGTGCCAGTAGTGGGACGCACGAGTCCTATGGCTACACCTTC
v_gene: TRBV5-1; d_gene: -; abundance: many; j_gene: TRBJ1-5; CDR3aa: CASSFGVDGQPQHF; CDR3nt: TGCGCCAGCAGCTTCGGGGTTGATGGTCAGCCCCAGCATTTT
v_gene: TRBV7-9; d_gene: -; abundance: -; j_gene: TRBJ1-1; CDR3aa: CASSPHLTAGEAFF; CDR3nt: TGTGCCAGCAGCCCCCACCTAACGGCAGGAGAAGCTTTCTTT
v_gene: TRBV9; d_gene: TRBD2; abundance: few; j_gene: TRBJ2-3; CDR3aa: CASSLSGGFTDTQYF; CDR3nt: TGTGCCAGCAGCCTCAGCGGGGGGTTCACAGATACGCAGTATTTT
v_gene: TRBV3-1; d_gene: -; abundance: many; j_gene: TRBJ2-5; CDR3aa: CASSQDPFTLVGETQYF; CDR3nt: TGTGCCAGCAGCCAAGACCCTTTTACCCTCGTAGGGGAGACCCAGTACTTC
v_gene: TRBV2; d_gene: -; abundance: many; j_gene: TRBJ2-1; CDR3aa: CASNSRDSAYNEQFF; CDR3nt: TGTGCCAGCAACTCGCGGGACTCCGCCTACAATGAGCAGTTCTTC
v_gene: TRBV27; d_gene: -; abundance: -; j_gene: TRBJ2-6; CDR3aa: CASSLSYSSGANVLTF; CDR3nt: TGTGCCAGCAGTTTATCGTACAGCTCTGGGGCCAACGTCCTGACTTTC
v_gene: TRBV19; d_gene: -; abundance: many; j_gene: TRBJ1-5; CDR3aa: CASSSYGGGQPQHF; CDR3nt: TGTGCCAGTAGTTCCTACGGGGGCGGTCAGCCCCAGCATTTT
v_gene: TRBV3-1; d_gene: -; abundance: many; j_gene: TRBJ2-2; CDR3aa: CASSQAGLGTGELFF; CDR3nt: TGTGCCAGCAGCCAAGCGGGTTTGGGGACCGGGGAGCTGTTTTTT
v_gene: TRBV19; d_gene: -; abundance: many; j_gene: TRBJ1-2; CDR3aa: CATVGTYDYGYTF; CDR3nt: TGTGCCACCGTCGGGACGTACGACTATGGCTACACCTTC
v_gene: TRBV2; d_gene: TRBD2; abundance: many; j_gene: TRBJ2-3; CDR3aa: CASHTSGGFTDTQYF; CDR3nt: TGTGCCAGCCACACTAGCGGGGGGTTCACAGATACGCAGTATTTT
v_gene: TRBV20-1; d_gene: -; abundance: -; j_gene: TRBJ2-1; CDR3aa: CSAREPSSNEQFF; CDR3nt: TGCAGTGCTAGAGAACCCTCATCCAATGAGCAGTTCTTC
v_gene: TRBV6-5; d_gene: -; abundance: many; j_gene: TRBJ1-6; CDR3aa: CASSGGGSYNSPLHF; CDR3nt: TGTGCCAGCAGTGGGGGTGGCTCCTATAATTCACCCCTCCACTTT
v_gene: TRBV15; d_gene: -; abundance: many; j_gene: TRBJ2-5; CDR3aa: CATSRDGSTSQETQYF; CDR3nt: TGTGCCACCAGCAGAGATGGGAGCACTAGCCAAGAGACCCAGTACTTC
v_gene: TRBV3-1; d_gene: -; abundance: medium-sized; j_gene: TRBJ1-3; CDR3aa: CASSQGYSNTIYF; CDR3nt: TGTGCCAGCAGCCAAGGATATTCGAACACCATATATTTT
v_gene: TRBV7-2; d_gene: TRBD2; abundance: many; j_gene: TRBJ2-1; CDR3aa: CASSLGLGLYNEQFF; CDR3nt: TGTGCCAGCAGCTTGGGACTAGGTCTCTACAATGAGCAGTTCTTC
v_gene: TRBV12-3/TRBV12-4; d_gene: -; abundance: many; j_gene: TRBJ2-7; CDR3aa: CASSLSLPGYF; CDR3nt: TGTGCCAGCAGTTTAAGCCTCCCCGGGTACTTC
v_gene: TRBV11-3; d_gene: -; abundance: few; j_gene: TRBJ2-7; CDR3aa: CASSPHTDRTSSYEQYF; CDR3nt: TGTGCCAGCAGCCCCCATACGGACAGAACGTCCTCCTACGAGCAGTACTTC
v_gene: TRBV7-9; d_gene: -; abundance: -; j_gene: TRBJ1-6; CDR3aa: CASSLAPGLDNSPLHF; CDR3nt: TGTGCCAGCAGCTTAGCGCCTGGGCTGGATAATTCACCCCTCCACTTT
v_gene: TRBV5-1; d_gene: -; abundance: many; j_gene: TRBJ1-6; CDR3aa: CASRVGEDSPLHF; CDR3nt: TGCGCCAGCAGGGTGGGAGAAGATTCACCCCTCCACTTT
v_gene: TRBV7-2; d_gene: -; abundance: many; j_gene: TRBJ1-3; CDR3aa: CASSFWASSGNTIYF; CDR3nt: TGTGCCAGCAGCTTTTGGGCCAGCTCTGGAAACACCATATATTTT
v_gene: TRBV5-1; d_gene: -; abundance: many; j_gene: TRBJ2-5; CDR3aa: CASSLTGTQETQYF; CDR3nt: TGCGCCAGCAGCTTGACAGGGACCCAAGAGACCCAGTACTTC
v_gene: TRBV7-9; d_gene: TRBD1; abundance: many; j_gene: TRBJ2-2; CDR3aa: CASSLGGTGRTRELFF; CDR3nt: TGTGCCAGCAGCTTAGGTGGGACAGGACGGACTCGGGAGCTGTTTTTT
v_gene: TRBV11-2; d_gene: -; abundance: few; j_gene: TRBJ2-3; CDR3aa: CVSSLETTDTQYF; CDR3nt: TGTGTCAGCAGCTTAGAAACCACAGATACGCAGTATTTT
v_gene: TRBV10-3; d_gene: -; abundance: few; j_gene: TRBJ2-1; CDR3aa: CAITKGDASYNEQFF; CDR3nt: TGTGCCATCACCAAAGGAGATGCATCCTACAATGAGCAGTTCTTC
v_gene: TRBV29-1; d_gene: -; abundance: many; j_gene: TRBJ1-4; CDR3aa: CSVPGSTNEKLFF; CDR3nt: TGCAGCGTTCCAGGATCGACTAATGAAAAACTGTTTTTT
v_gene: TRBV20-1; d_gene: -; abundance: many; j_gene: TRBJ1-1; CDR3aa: CSARDLRGAGTEAFF; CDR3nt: TGCAGTGCTAGAGATCTGCGGGGGGCCGGAACTGAAGCTTTCTTT
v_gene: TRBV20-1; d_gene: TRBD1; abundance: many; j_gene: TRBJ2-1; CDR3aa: CSAPRGQGGNEQFF; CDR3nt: TGCAGTGCTCCCCGGGGACAGGGGGGTAATGAGCAGTTCTTC
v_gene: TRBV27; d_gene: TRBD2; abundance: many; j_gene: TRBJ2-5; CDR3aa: CASSPPLAGGQTQYF; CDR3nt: TGTGCCAGCAGTCCCCCGCTAGCGGGGGGTCAGACCCAGTACTTC
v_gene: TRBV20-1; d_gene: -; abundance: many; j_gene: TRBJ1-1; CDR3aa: CSAQRTANTEAFF; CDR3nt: TGCAGTGCCCAAAGGACAGCGAACACTGAAGCTTTCTTT
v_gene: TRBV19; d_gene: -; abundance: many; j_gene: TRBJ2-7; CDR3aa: CASSIGGQNYEQYF; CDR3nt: TGTGCCAGTAGTATAGGCGGGCAGAATTACGAGCAGTACTTC
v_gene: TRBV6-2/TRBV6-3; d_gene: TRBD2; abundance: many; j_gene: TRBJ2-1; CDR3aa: CASSSTTSVSYNEQFF; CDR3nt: TGTGCCAGCAGTTCAACCACTAGCGTCTCCTACAATGAGCAGTTCTTC
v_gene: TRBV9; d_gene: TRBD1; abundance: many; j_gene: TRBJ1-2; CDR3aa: CASSVRQGPYGYTF; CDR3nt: TGTGCCAGCAGCGTACGACAGGGACCGTATGGCTACACCTTC
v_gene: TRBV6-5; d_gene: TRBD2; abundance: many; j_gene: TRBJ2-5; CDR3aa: CASRALAGSETQYF; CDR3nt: TGTGCCAGCAGGGCGCTAGCGGGGAGCGAGACCCAGTACTTC
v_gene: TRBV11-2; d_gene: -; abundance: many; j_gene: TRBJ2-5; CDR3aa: CASSLEAAETQYF; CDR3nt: TGTGCCAGCAGCTTAGAGGCAGCGGAGACCCAGTACTTC
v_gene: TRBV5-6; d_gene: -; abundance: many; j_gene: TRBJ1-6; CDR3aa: CASSLGQFGGSPLHF; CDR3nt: TGTGCCAGCAGCTTAGGACAGTTTGGGGGTTCACCCCTCCACTTT
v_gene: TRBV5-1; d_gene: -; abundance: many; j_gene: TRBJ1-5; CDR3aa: CASSPGDTDNQPQHF; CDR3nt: TGTGCCAGCAGCCCTGGGGACACTGACAATCAGCCCCAGCATTTT
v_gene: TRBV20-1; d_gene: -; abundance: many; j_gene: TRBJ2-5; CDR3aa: CSARPVGAAETQYF; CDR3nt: TGCAGTGCTAGACCCGTAGGGGCGGCGGAGACCCAGTACTTC
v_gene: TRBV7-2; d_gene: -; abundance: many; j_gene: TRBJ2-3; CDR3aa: CASSLYGLQTDTQYF; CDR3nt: TGTGCCAGCAGCTTATACGGCCTACAGACAGATACGCAGTATTTT
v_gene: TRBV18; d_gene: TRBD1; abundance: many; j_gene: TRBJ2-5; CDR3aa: CASSGQGMEETQYF; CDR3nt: TGTGCCAGCTCAGGACAGGGGATGGAAGAGACCCAGTACTTC
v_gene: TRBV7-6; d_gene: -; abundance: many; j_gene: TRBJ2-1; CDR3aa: CASSTAPGEQFF; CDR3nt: TGTGCCAGCAGTACTGCCCCAGGTGAGCAGTTCTTC